Shown below are 24 T cell receptor beta chains from a single sample sequenced in a study of blood T cells in healthy people across ages. Sample-barcoded 5' priming and a J-beta primer mix drove a second PCR of about 6 to 12 cycles. TCRdb itself ran the 5' RACE reads through MiXCR, one entry per CDR3 protein. The table has around 1.5 million distinct CDR3 sequences, approximately 32% seen once. The sequencing sample was made of blood. These receptors originate from a woman in her twenties or thirties in good health.

The V call is TRBV3-1, the J call TRBJ1-1, with D uncertain. The CDR3 contains 14 residues. Trimming took 4 bases from V and 0 from J, leaving 9 bases between them. Germline V gene data show CDR1 as LGHDT and CDR2 as YNNKEL (reference sequence). The CDR3 region has the DNA TGTGCCAGCAGCCTCACACGAATGAACACTGAAGCTTTCTTT. It is translated as CASSLTRMNTEAFF.

This clonotype was counted only a few times. The rearrangement uses TRBV6-1 and TRBJ1-2; tentatively, D is TRBD1 (5 bases). Germline V gene data show CDR1 as MNHNS and CDR2 as SASEGT. V gave up 4 bases and J gave up 5 bases, with 17 bases separating them. The CDR3 contains 15 residues. The CDR3 coding sequence is TGTGCCAGCAGTGGGGACCGGTCGAAATGGTATGGCTACACCTTC. Translated: CASSGDRSKWYGYTF.

This chain connects TRBV20-1 to TRBJ1-6, with 7 bases identical to TRBD1. From germline, CDR1 is DFQATT and CDR2 SNEGSKA (reference sequence). The CDR3 spans 14 residues. Germline trimming cut 2 bases from V and 7 bases from J; bases unmatched to any gene: 5. The CDR3, as DNA: TGCAGTGCTAGACCGGGACAGATAAATTCACCCCTCCACTTT. It yields the protein CSARPGQINSPLHF.

The sample holds a few counts of this clonotype. One end of the junction is discordant with germline, which a read error may explain. V gene TRBV15 combines with J gene TRBJ2-5, with D possibly being TRBD2 (6 bases). The germline gives CDR1 LNHNV, CDR2 YYDKDF (reference sequence). This CDR3 is 15 amino acids long. CDR3 DNA sequence: TGTGCCACCAGCGGAGACGGGAGCCTCGGGGAGACCCAGTACTTC. It yields the protein CATSGDGSLGETQYF. The full variable domain, its missing parts supplied by reference TRBV15 and TRBJ2-5, is DAMVIQNPRYQVTQFGKPVTLSCSQTLNHNVMYWYQQKSSQAPKLLFHYYDKDFNNEADTPDNFQSRRPNTSFCFLDIRSPGLGDTAMYLCATSGDGSLGETQYFGPGTRLLVL.

V and J are TRBV18 and TRBJ2-7, with 12 bases lining up with TRBD1. Germline CDR1 is KGHSH and CDR2 is LQKENI. CDR3 size: 16 residues. With V trimmed by 5 bases and J by 0 bases, 5 bases remained unmatched. The CDR3 coding sequence is TGTGCCAGCTCATCCCGGGACAGGGGGCCCTCCTACGAGCAGTACTTC. This encodes CASSSRDRGPSYEQYF.

The rearrangement joins TRBV6-2 or TRBV6-3 to TRBJ1-4; 9 nucleotides line up with TRBD1. With V trimmed by 6 bases and J by 9 bases, 17 bases remained unmatched. The CDR3 spans 17 residues. The germline V gene encodes CDR1 MNHEY and CDR2 SVGEGT. CDR3 region: CASRTTGGGQGLKKLFF. The CDR3 nucleotides read TGTGCCAGCAGAACCACAGGGGGCGGCCAAGGACTTAAAAAACTGTTTTTT.

The chain has TRBV5-1 and TRBJ2-5; 8 nucleotides match TRBD1. The CDR3 has 15 amino acids. Germline CDR1 reads SGHRS; CDR2 reads YFSETQ. The ends lost 1 base at V and 5 bases at J; junction bases unmatched: 7. The CDR3 sequence: CASSLTGGSGETQYF. The CDR3 coding sequence is TGCGCCAGCAGCTTGACAGGGGGAAGCGGGGAGACCCAGTACTTC.

This clonotype was observed a few times. This chain connects TRBV7-9 to TRBJ2-7; D not resolved. V was trimmed by 1 base and J by 2 bases, leaving 12 bases between them. Germline CDR1 SEHNR, CDR2 FQNEAQ (reference sequence). This CDR3 is built from 15 residues. CDR3 loop: CASSLGSTATYEQYF. The CDR3 nucleotides are TGTGCCAGCAGCTTAGGGAGCACAGCCACCTACGAGCAGTACTTC.

The chain is built from TRBV27 and TRBJ2-1; no clear D gene. The V gene lost 3 bases and the J gene lost 7 bases, with 22 bases spanning the gap. CDR1 MNHEY and CDR2 SMNVEV come from the germline V gene (reference sequence). CDR3 size: 17 residues. This CDR3 reads CASSFGQNPNPGNEQFF. For the CDR3, the DNA is TGTGCCAGCAGTTTCGGGCAGAACCCAAACCCGGGTAATGAGCAGTTCTTC.

The chain employs TRBV19 and TRBJ2-7; D is ambiguous. The CDR3 extends over 13 amino acids. The V end lost 7 bases, the J end lost 0 bases, and 10 bases lay between the germline ends. Germline V CDR1 and CDR2: LNHDA, SQIVND (reference sequence). Here the CDR3 reads CASTPGNSYEQYF. The CDR3 coding sequence is TGTGCCAGTACCCCTGGCAACTCCTACGAGCAGTACTTC.

The rearrangement joins TRBV5-6 to TRBJ1-1; a possible D gene is TRBD1 (5 bases). This CDR3 is built from 15 residues. V dropped 2 bases and J dropped 2 bases, with 13 bases sitting between them. CDR1 and CDR2 (germline): SGHDT, YYEEEE. The CDR3 DNA follows: TGTGCCAGCAGCTTTTCCGCCGGGGCTAACACTGAAGCTTTCTTT. The encoded protein is CASSFSAGANTEAFF. The complete variable domain, with remaining parts taken from reference TRBV5-6 and TRBJ1-1, reads DAGVTQSPTHLIKTRGQQVTLRCSPKSGHDTVSWYQQALGQGPQFIFQYYEEEERQRGNFPDRFSGHQFPNYSSELNVNALLLGDSALYLCASSFSAGANTEAFFGQGTRLTVV.

This clonotype was detected only once. This chain uses TRBV20-1 with TRBJ1-1; D possibly corresponds to TRBD1 (6 bases). The CDR3 extends over 15 amino acids. Trimming removed 4 bases from V and 0 bases from J, with 15 bases in between. Germline V gene data show CDR1 as DFQATT and CDR2 as SNEGSKA (reference sequence). The DNA of the CDR3 is TGCAGTGCTACCACAGGGAAAGCGGTGAACACTGAAGCTTTCTTT. Its translation: CSATTGKAVNTEAFF.

V is TRBV20-1 and J is TRBJ1-1, with 7 bases fitting TRBD1. The CDR3 length is 18 residues. Germline CDR1 reads DFQATT; CDR2 reads SNEGSKA (reference sequence). The V gene end was trimmed by 6 bases and the J gene end by 7 bases; junction bases not matched to a gene: 26. The chain's CDR3 is CSADRDSRFFVAQGEAFF. DNA for the CDR3: TGCAGTGCCGACCGGGACAGCCGCTTTTTCGTCGCGCAGGGTGAAGCTTTCTTT.

This clonotype was recorded once. The junction differs from germline at one of its ends, possibly a read error. The chain carries TRBV6-1 and TRBJ2-5; D not certain. Germline V gene lookup returns CDR1 MNHNS and CDR2 SASEGT. This CDR3 region has 15 residues. CDR3 protein: CAGSLTSRPQETQYF. The CDR3 coding sequence is TGTGCCGGCAGTTTAACCAGCCGCCCGCAAGAGACCCAGTACTTC.

For this clonotype: Mismatch with germline at one junction end may stem from a read error. The rearrangement joins TRBV20-1 to TRBJ2-1, with a tentative D call TRBD2 (6 bases). Per germline, CDR1 DFQATT and CDR2 SNEGSKA (reference sequence). This CDR3 has 16 residues. In DNA, the CDR3 is TGCAGTGCTAGAGTATTGGAGGGGAGGTCCTACAATGAGCAGGTCTTC. This encodes CSARVLEGRSYNEQVF.

In this sample, this clonotype turned up a few times. This chain connects TRBV3-1 to TRBJ1-2; D is unclear. V shed 1 base and J shed 8 bases, with 17 bases lying between them. This CDR3 has 15 residues. Germline CDR1 and CDR2: LGHDT and YNNKEL (reference sequence). Here the CDR3 reads CASSQAAGPPSGYTF. For the CDR3, the DNA is TGTGCCAGCAGCCAAGCCGCCGGACCCCCCTCCGGCTACACCTTC.

As concerns this clonotype: A much larger clone sits a single nucleotide away, making a read error possible. The J gene is TRBJ2-1, the V gene TRBV12-3 or TRBV12-4, with D hard to call. The ends were cut back, 3 bases at V and 13 bases at J, with 19 bases in the middle. The CDR3 runs to 14 residues. The CDR3 DNA is TGTGCCAGCAGTTTTTCGGACCATGGGCCAATCCAGTTCTTC. Amino acid sequence: CASSFSDHGPIQFF.

This clonotype was counted ten times or more. The V and J genes are TRBV4-2 and TRBJ2-3, with 8 positions matching TRBD2. In germline, CDR1 is LGHNA, CDR2 YNFKEQ. J was trimmed by 1 base and V by 0 bases; bases with no gene match: 3. This CDR3 is 16 amino acids long. DNA of the CDR3: TGTGCCAGCAGCCAAGATCTCGGGGGGGGCACAGATACGCAGTATTTT. As protein: CASSQDLGGGTDTQYF.

The chain uses TRBV7-9 and TRBJ2-7, with 9 bases identical to TRBD2. V gave up 4 bases and J gave up 2 bases; unmatched junction bases: 12. CDR1 is SEHNR and CDR2 is FQNEAQ in the germline V gene (reference sequence). The CDR3 spans 17 residues. This chain's CDR3 is CASSSQTSGIFTYEQYF. The CDR3 DNA is TGTGCCAGCAGCTCTCAGACTAGCGGAATATTTACCTACGAGCAGTACTTC.

This clonotype was counted between two and nine times. The CDR3 here is CSARPASGGYEQYF. CDR3 DNA: TGCAGTGCTAGACCGGCTAGCGGGGGGTACGAGCAGTACTTC. The chain recombines TRBV20-1 with TRBJ2-7, with 11 bases that match TRBD2. The germline CDR1 and CDR2 sequences are DFQATT and SNEGSKA (reference sequence). The CDR3 has 14 amino acids. V lost 2 bases, J lost 4 bases, and 4 bases stayed unmatched.

This clonotype was seen ten or more times. The V gene is TRBV4-1, the J gene TRBJ2-7; TRBD1 matches 9 bases. Germline V gives CDR1 MGHRA, CDR2 YSYEKL. The CDR3 extends over 16 amino acids. Trimming at V came to 0 bases and at J to 3 bases, leaving 6 bases not matched to a gene. In DNA, the CDR3 is TGCGCCAGCAGCCAAGAAGGGTGGGACAGGGACTACGAGCAGTACTTC. This encodes CASSQEGWDRDYEQYF.

This clonotype was counted ten times or more. This chain connects TRBV20-1 to TRBJ1-2; weak D call: TRBD1 (5 bases). The CDR3 spans 14 residues. V was shortened by 6 bases and J by 2 bases, with 16 bases between the two germline ends. Germline V gives CDR1 DFQATT, CDR2 SNEGSKA (reference sequence). CDR3 residues: CSAPPGGTNYGYTF. In DNA, the CDR3 is TGCAGTGCCCCCCCTGGGGGGACCAACTATGGCTACACCTTC.

The V gene is TRBV4-1, the J gene TRBJ1-2; D is possibly TRBD1 (5 bases). The CDR3 consists of 16 residues. Trimming took off 0 bases at V and 2 bases at J, with 13 bases between the two ends. CDR1 MGHRA and CDR2 YSYEKL come from the germline V gene. CDR3 amino acids: CASSQDFRGINYGYTF. The CDR3 DNA reads as TGCGCCAGCAGCCAAGATTTTAGGGGTATCAACTATGGCTACACCTTC.

The chain employs TRBV5-1 and TRBJ1-1, with 7 bases matching TRBD1. Germline-derived CDR1 and CDR2 are SGHRS and YFSETQ. The trim removed 0 bases at V and 5 bases at J, leaving 10 bases unmatched. This CDR3 contains 16 residues. In nucleotides, the CDR3 is TGCGCCAGCAGCTTGGCCGGAGATCACAGGGGAACTGAAGCTTTCTTT. This sequence encodes CASSLAGDHRGTEAFF.